This is a list of T cell receptor beta chains from one sample in a study of beta chain features in type 1 diabetes. Produced via immunoSEQ multiplex PCR; TCRdb's table is partial and in-frame only. The table shows 300,000 or so clones, with over 11% occurring only once. Input material: naive CD4+ T cells from blood. Source of these receptors: a man aged 25 to 40 with type 1 diabetes. Both conserved end residues are part of each CDR3. A D gene is named only where the DNA matches it firmly. Part of the rows lack a size; the others show once, few, many or a class for expanded clones.

d_call: -; v_call: TRBV7-9; j_call: TRBJ2-5; clone_size: few; cdr3_nt: TGTGCCAGCAGCTTAGGGTGGGCTTTGGAGACCCAGTACTTC; cdr3_aa: CASSLGWALETQYF
d_call: TRBD1; v_call: TRBV5-1; j_call: TRBJ2-2; clone_size: -; cdr3_nt: TGCGCCAGCAGCTGGGGGGACAGGGACACCGGGGAGCTGTTTTTT; cdr3_aa: CASSWGDRDTGELFF
d_call: TRBD2; v_call: TRBV7-9; j_call: TRBJ2-3; clone_size: few; cdr3_nt: TGTGCCAGCAGCTTAGGGACTAGCGGGAGCTCGCAGTATTTT; cdr3_aa: CASSLGTSGSSQYF
d_call: TRBD2; v_call: TRBV7-2; j_call: TRBJ2-3; clone_size: -; cdr3_nt: TGTGCCAGCAGCCGGGGAGCGGGAGGTGCAGATACGCAGTATTTT; cdr3_aa: CASSRGAGGADTQYF
d_call: TRBD2; v_call: TRBV11-2; j_call: TRBJ2-7; clone_size: -; cdr3_nt: TGTGCCAGCAGCGCGGGGACTAGCGGAACCTACGAGCAGTACTTC; cdr3_aa: CASSAGTSGTYEQYF
d_call: -; v_call: TRBV27; j_call: TRBJ2-7; clone_size: few; cdr3_nt: TGTGCCAGCAGTCTGGACAAAGGCTACGAGCAGTACTTC; cdr3_aa: CASSLDKGYEQYF
d_call: TRBD1; v_call: TRBV7-3; j_call: TRBJ2-1; clone_size: few; cdr3_nt: TGTGCCAGCAGCTCCCCGAGACAGGGGACGAATGAGCAGTTCTTC; cdr3_aa: CASSSPRQGTNEQFF
d_call: -; v_call: TRBV28; j_call: TRBJ2-7; clone_size: few; cdr3_nt: TGTGCCAGCAGTTTGGGGGGACCCTACGAGCAGTACTTC; cdr3_aa: CASSLGGPYEQYF
d_call: TRBD1; v_call: TRBV5-6; j_call: TRBJ2-3; clone_size: -; cdr3_nt: TGTGCTGGCTCCGGGACAGAAAACACAGATACGCAGTATTTT; cdr3_aa: CAGSGTENTDTQYF
d_call: -; v_call: TRBV4-2; j_call: TRBJ2-5; clone_size: -; cdr3_nt: TGTGCCAGCAGCCAAGAAGCTCACACAGTCCAAGAGACCCAGTACTTC; cdr3_aa: CASSQEAHTVQETQYF
d_call: TRBD2; v_call: TRBV7-9; j_call: TRBJ2-1; clone_size: -; cdr3_nt: TGTGCCAGCAGCTCCGGACTAGCGGGAGGATACAATGAGCAGTTCTTC; cdr3_aa: CASSSGLAGGYNEQFF
d_call: TRBD1; v_call: TRBV2; j_call: TRBJ1-1; clone_size: -; cdr3_nt: TGTGCCAGCAGTCCTCGGAGGGGACAGGGGGTCCGCTCTGAAGCTTTCTTT; cdr3_aa: CASSPRRGQGVRSEAFF
d_call: -; v_call: TRBV5-1; j_call: TRBJ2-5; clone_size: few; cdr3_nt: TGCGCCAGCAGCTCGAATGCCTTGCGCGAGACCCAGTACTTC; cdr3_aa: CASSSNALRETQYF
d_call: TRBD1; v_call: TRBV7-2; j_call: TRBJ1-2; clone_size: few; cdr3_nt: TGTGCCAGCAGCTTAGCGGGGACAGGGCACGTAGGAGGCTACACCTTC; cdr3_aa: CASSLAGTGHVGGYTF
d_call: -; v_call: TRBV19; j_call: TRBJ2-6; clone_size: few; cdr3_nt: TGTGCCAGTACTACAGGGGAGGCTGGGGCCAACGTCCTGACTTTC; cdr3_aa: CASTTGEAGANVLTF
d_call: TRBD1; v_call: TRBV18; j_call: TRBJ2-1; clone_size: -; cdr3_nt: TGTGCCAGCTCACCGCGAGAGACAGGGGAGGCTGAGCAGTTCTTC; cdr3_aa: CASSPRETGEAEQFF
d_call: TRBD2; v_call: TRBV15; j_call: TRBJ2-7; clone_size: few; cdr3_nt: TGTGCCACCAGCAGAAGGAGCGGGAACTACGAGCAGTACTTC; cdr3_aa: CATSRRSGNYEQYF
d_call: -; v_call: TRBV19; j_call: TRBJ2-4; clone_size: -; cdr3_nt: TGTGCCAGTGGATTGAACAGGCCGAACATTCAGTACTTC; cdr3_aa: CASGLNRPNIQYF
d_call: TRBD1; v_call: TRBV7-2; j_call: TRBJ2-2; clone_size: -; cdr3_nt: TGTGCCAGCAGCATGGGACAGTTCACCGGGGAGCTGTTTTTT; cdr3_aa: CASSMGQFTGELFF
d_call: TRBD1; v_call: TRBV28; j_call: TRBJ2-5; clone_size: few; cdr3_nt: TGTGCCAGCAGTTCGGGACAGTGGGAGACCCAGTACTTC; cdr3_aa: CASSSGQWETQYF
d_call: -; v_call: TRBV29-1; j_call: TRBJ2-1; clone_size: -; cdr3_nt: TGCAGCGTTGAAGAGGGGGACTGGAACAATGAGCAGTTCTTC; cdr3_aa: CSVEEGDWNNEQFF
d_call: -; v_call: TRBV2; j_call: TRBJ2-1; clone_size: -; cdr3_nt: TGTGCCAGCACCGCCCGAATTCTCCGGGGAAATGAGCAGTTCTTC; cdr3_aa: CASTARILRGNEQFF
d_call: -; v_call: TRBV15; j_call: TRBJ2-7; clone_size: -; cdr3_nt: TGTGCCACCAGCAGAGATTCCTGGCGCGGGGCGTCCTACGAGCAGTACTTC; cdr3_aa: CATSRDSWRGASYEQYF
d_call: -; v_call: TRBV7-9; j_call: TRBJ1-1; clone_size: few; cdr3_nt: TGTGCCAGCAGCTTATTTCGGGGAAGCTTGGGTACTGAAGCTTTCTTT; cdr3_aa: CASSLFRGSLGTEAFF
d_call: -; v_call: TRBV15; j_call: TRBJ2-6; clone_size: -; cdr3_nt: TGTGCCACCAGCTTCACAATCTCTGGGGCCAACGTCCTGACTTTC; cdr3_aa: CATSFTISGANVLTF
d_call: TRBD1; v_call: TRBV5-1; j_call: TRBJ2-3; clone_size: -; cdr3_nt: TGCGCCAGCAGCTCCTTGGACAGGGGGCCAGATACGCAGTATTTT; cdr3_aa: CASSSLDRGPDTQYF
d_call: -; v_call: TRBV11-2; j_call: TRBJ1-5; clone_size: few; cdr3_nt: TGTGCCAGCAGCCCCCAGGGCTCCAATCAGCCCCAGCATTTT; cdr3_aa: CASSPQGSNQPQHF
d_call: TRBD1; v_call: TRBV4-2; j_call: TRBJ2-7; clone_size: -; cdr3_nt: TGTGCCAGCAGCTTGGGACAGGGGGACGAGCAGTACTTC; cdr3_aa: CASSLGQGDEQYF
d_call: -; v_call: TRBV11-2; j_call: TRBJ2-1; clone_size: -; cdr3_nt: TGTGCCAGCAGCTTAAGACTACCGGGATACAATGAGCAGTTCTTC; cdr3_aa: CASSLRLPGYNEQFF
d_call: -; v_call: TRBV28; j_call: TRBJ2-2; clone_size: few; cdr3_nt: TGTGCCACAAAGGGGGGGGAGCTGTTTTTT; cdr3_aa: CATKGGELFF
d_call: TRBD2; v_call: TRBV11-1; j_call: TRBJ2-1; clone_size: few; cdr3_nt: TGTGCCAGCAGCTTAAGTTCGGCTAGCGGGAGGGCAATCTACAATGAGCAGTTCTTC; cdr3_aa: CASSLSSASGRAIYNEQFF
d_call: -; v_call: TRBV28; j_call: TRBJ2-7; clone_size: -; cdr3_nt: TGTGCCAGCACCCAGGACTCATTCAGGAACTACGAGCAGTACTTC; cdr3_aa: CASTQDSFRNYEQYF
d_call: -; v_call: TRBV6-6; j_call: TRBJ2-1; clone_size: few; cdr3_nt: TGTGCCAGCAGTTTAGTGTACAATGAGCAGTTCTTC; cdr3_aa: CASSLVYNEQFF
d_call: -; v_call: TRBV7-2; j_call: TRBJ2-4; clone_size: few; cdr3_nt: TGTGCCAGCAGCTTACCTCTAGCCAAAAACATTCAGTACTTC; cdr3_aa: CASSLPLAKNIQYF
d_call: -; v_call: TRBV30; j_call: TRBJ1-1; clone_size: -; cdr3_nt: TGTGCCTGGAGTCCCTTGACTGAAGCTTTCTTT; cdr3_aa: CAWSPLTEAFF
d_call: -; v_call: TRBV4-1; j_call: TRBJ2-1; clone_size: -; cdr3_nt: TGCGCCAGCAGCCAAGAGGGGAGTTTCCTATACAATGAGCAGTTCTTC; cdr3_aa: CASSQEGSFLYNEQFF
d_call: -; v_call: TRBV28; j_call: TRBJ2-5; clone_size: few; cdr3_nt: TGTGCCAGCAGTCCAGACCAAGAGACCCAGTACTTC; cdr3_aa: CASSPDQETQYF
d_call: TRBD2; v_call: TRBV7-2; j_call: TRBJ2-5; clone_size: -; cdr3_nt: TGTGCCAGCAGCCCCCAGATTGGGGGAGGGAAAGAGACCCAGTACTTC; cdr3_aa: CASSPQIGGGKETQYF